The subject of this entry is one TCR beta chain. Its antigen remains unidentified. The J segment lost 0 bases and the V segment lost 6 bases, leaving 8 bases of the junction unmatched. CDR1 is MDHEN, CDR2 SYDVKM, per germline. This CDR3 region has 17 residues. This sample was included in a study of cytomegalovirus exposure and HLA in healthy donors. About the study: Unique TCRs from HLA-typed donors, about 85 million of them, were held in an early data release.

Primers: 60 Vbeta forward and 13 Jbeta reverse. Measured with immunoSEQ multiplex PCR; TCRdb has only the in-frame clones, and not every one. Of about 180,000 clones in the sample, over 70% are singletons; the top ten hold roughly 3.6%. General observations from the study: A later analysis showed TCR association rates differing by HLA locus, peaking at DRB1 and lowest at HLA-C.

Healthy people donating bone marrow made up the donors. The sequenced material came from PBMCs. The genes are TRBV28 and TRBJ2-6, with TRBD1 identical over 7 bases. The sequence came from a woman in her sixties in good health and CMV-seropositive. In DNA form, the CDR3 reads TGTGCCAGCAGCTTGCGGACAGGCAGCTCTGGGGCCAACGTCCTGACTTTC. Translating it yields CASSLRTGSSGANVLTF. The whole variable domain, filled in from reference TRBV28 and TRBJ2-6, reads DVKVTQSSRYLVKRTGEKVFLECVQDMDHENMFWYRQDPGLGLRLIYFSYDVKMKEKGDIPEGYSVSREKKERFSLILESASTNQTSMYLCASSLRTGSSGANVLTFGAGSRLTVL.